The 10 T cell receptor beta chains given below trace back to one sample, sequenced in a study of CD8 T cells in Susac syndrome. cDNA came from 0.5 to 1 ug RNA primed by random hexamers. One entry per CDR3 protein results from TCRdb running MiXCR on the immunoSEQ multiplex PCR reads. The sample lists hundreds of thousands of distinct CDR3 sequences; roughly 93% were seen once. Sequenced input: CD4+ T cells from PBMCs. These receptors originate from a human donor with Susac syndrome.

J is TRBJ1-5 and V is TRBV30; D unresolved. The CDR3 covers 16 residues. Germline V gene lookup returns CDR1 GTSNPN and CDR2 SVGIG (reference sequence). Trimming took off 2 bases at V and 4 bases at J, with 18 bases between the two ends. The CDR3 protein is CAWSPHSSGTNQPQHF. In nucleotides, the CDR3 is TGTGCCTGGAGTCCGCACTCCTCGGGCACTAATCAGCCCCAGCATTTT.

V gene TRBV5-4 combines with J gene TRBJ2-7, with 10 positions matching TRBD1. The germline gives CDR1 SGHNT, CDR2 YYREEE (reference sequence). CDR3 length: 16 amino acids. The V segment lost 4 bases and the J segment 2 bases; nucleotides outside the gene matches: 9. The DNA of the CDR3 is TGTGCCAGCAGCCCAAGGTCCGGGACAGGGGCCTACGAGCAGTACTTC. Translation gives CASSPRSGTGAYEQYF. Complete variable domain (other parts from reference TRBV5-4 and TRBJ2-7): ETGVTQSPTHLIKTRGQQVTLRCSSQSGHNTVSWYQQALGQGPQFIFQYYREEENGRGNFPPRFSGLQFPNYSSELNVNALELDDSALYLCASSPRSGTGAYEQYFGPGTRLTVT.

The V and J genes are TRBV5-1 and TRBJ2-3; possible D gene TRBD2, 7 bases. This CDR3 spans 14 amino acids. Between the trimmed V and J ends, which lost 4 bases and 5 bases, there was a span of 14 bases. Germline values: CDR1 SGHRS, CDR2 YFSETQ. CDR3 loop: CASSAGGPGDTQYF. CDR3 coding DNA: TGCGCCAGCAGCGCCGGGGGGCCGGGAGATACGCAGTATTTT.

The chain couples TRBV29-1 to TRBJ1-2, with TRBD1 identical over 7 bases. The CDR3 is 14 amino acids. Trimming took 6 bases from V and 0 from J; bases not matched to a gene: 7. Per germline, CDR1 SQVTM and CDR2 ANQGSEA. CDR3 amino acids: CSVRTGTANYGYTF. Written as DNA, the CDR3 is TGCAGCGTCAGAACGGGGACAGCTAACTATGGCTACACCTTC.

The chain couples TRBV30 to TRBJ1-5; the D gene is possibly TRBD1 (6 bases). From germline, CDR1 is GTSNPN and CDR2 SVGIG (reference sequence). This CDR3 spans 14 amino acids. V shed 0 bases and J shed 7 bases, with 13 bases lying between them. CDR3 DNA sequence: TGTGCCTGGAGTGTACAGGGAAGTAAGCAGCCCCAGCATTTT. This encodes CAWSVQGSKQPQHF.

The rearrangement uses TRBV20-1 and TRBJ2-4, with 7 bases aligning to TRBD2. The V and J ends lost 5 bases and 1 base, in that order; junction bases with no gene match: 8. The CDR3 length is 15 residues. Germline V gives CDR1 DFQATT, CDR2 SNEGSKA (reference sequence). CDR3 loop: CSARTRGGAKNIQYF. The CDR3 DNA follows: TGCAGTGCTCGAACGAGGGGAGGGGCCAAAAACATTCAGTACTTC.

The J gene is TRBJ1-2, the V gene TRBV5-4; tentative D call: TRBD1 (6 bases). V lost 4 bases, J lost 8 bases, and 18 bases lay in between. The CDR3 loop spans 14 amino acids. CDR1 and CDR2 from the germline V gene are SGHNT and YYREEE (reference sequence). The DNA for the CDR3 is TGTGCCAGCAGCCTACAGGGTGCTACTATGGGCTACACCTTC. It specifies CASSLQGATMGYTF.

V gene TRBV5-1 combines with J gene TRBJ2-3; TRBD2 agrees at 7 bases. After removal of 7 bases from V and 3 bases from J, the junction contained 8 bases not matched to a gene. The CDR3 is 14 residues long. The germline gives CDR1 SGHRS, CDR2 YFSETQ. CDR3 loop: CASGYAGVTDTQYF. The CDR3, as DNA: TGCGCCAGCGGGTATGCGGGGGTAACAGATACGCAGTATTTT.

The V and J genes are TRBV19 and TRBJ2-1; 10 bases match TRBD1. The germline V gene has CDR1 LNHDA and CDR2 SQIVND (reference sequence). This CDR3 has 17 residues. V was clipped by 5 bases and J by 4 bases; unmatched bases: 11. CDR3 in amino acids: CASSLPPGQGLYNEQFF. CDR3 coding DNA: TGTGCCAGTAGTTTACCCCCGGGACAGGGGCTATACAATGAGCAGTTCTTC.

This chain uses TRBV9 with TRBJ1-4; D unclear. The CDR3 spans 13 residues. Germline V gives CDR1 SGDLS, CDR2 YYNGEE. Trimming stripped 4 bases from V and 12 bases from J, with 16 bases between. The CDR3: CASSLAFASELFF. CDR3 sequence (DNA): TGTGCCAGCAGCTTGGCATTTGCCAGCGAACTGTTTTTT.